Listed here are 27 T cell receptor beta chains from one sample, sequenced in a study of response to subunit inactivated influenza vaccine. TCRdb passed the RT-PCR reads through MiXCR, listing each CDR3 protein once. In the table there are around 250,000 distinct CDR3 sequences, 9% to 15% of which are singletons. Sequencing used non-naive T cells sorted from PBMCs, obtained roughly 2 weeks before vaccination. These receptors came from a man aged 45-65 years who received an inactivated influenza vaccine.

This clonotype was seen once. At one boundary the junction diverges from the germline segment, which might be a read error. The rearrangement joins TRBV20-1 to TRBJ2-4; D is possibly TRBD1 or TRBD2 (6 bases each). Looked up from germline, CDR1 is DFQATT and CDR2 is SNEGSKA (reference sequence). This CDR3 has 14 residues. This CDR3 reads CSAPGGRTKNIQSF. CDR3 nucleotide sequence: TGCAGTGCTCCCGGGGGCAGAACCAAAAACATTCAGTCCTTC.

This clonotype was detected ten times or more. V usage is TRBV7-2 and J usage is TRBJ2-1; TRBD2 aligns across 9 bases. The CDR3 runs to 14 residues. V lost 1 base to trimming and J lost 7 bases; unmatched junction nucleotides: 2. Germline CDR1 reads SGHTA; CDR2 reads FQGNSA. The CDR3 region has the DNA TGTGCCAGCAGCTTAGGACTAGCGGAAAATGAGCAGTTCTTC. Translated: CASSLGLAENEQFF.

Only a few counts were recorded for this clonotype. CDR3 sequence: CASSLDAASYEQYF. The CDR3 DNA sequence: TGTGCCAGCAGCTTAGACGCGGCATCCTACGAGCAGTACTTC. This sequence joins TRBV7-2 and TRBJ2-7; no clear D. This CDR3 contains 14 residues. Looked up from germline, CDR1 is SGHTA and CDR2 is FQGNSA. Trimming pared 1 base from V and 1 base from J, leaving 8 bases between.

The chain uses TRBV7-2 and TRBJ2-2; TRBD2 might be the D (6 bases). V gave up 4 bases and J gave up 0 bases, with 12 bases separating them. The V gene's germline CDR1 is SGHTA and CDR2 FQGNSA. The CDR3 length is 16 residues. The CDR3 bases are TGTGCCAGCAGCTCCCTCGGCGGGGCGAACACCGGGGAGCTGTTTTTT. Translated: CASSSLGGANTGELFF.

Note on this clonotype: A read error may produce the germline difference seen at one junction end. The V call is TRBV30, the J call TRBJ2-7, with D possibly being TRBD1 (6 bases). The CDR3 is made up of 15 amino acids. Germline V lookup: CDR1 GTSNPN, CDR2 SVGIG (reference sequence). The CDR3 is CAWSVFRGVSYDQYF. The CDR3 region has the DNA TGTGCCTGGAGTGTATTCAGGGGTGTAAGCTACGATCAGTACTTC.

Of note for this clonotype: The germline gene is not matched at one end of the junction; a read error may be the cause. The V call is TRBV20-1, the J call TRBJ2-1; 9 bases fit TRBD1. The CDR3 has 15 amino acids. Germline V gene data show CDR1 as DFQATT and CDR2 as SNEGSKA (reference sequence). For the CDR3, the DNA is TGCTGTGCTAGAGATATCGGACAGGGGACCAATGAGCAGTTCTTC. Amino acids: CCARDIGQGTNEQFF.

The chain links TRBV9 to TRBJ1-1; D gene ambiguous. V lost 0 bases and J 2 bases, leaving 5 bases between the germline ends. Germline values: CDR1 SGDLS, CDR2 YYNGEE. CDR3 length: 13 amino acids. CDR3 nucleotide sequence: TGTGCCAGCAGCGTAGAGAAAAACACTGAAGCTTTCTTT. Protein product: CASSVEKNTEAFF. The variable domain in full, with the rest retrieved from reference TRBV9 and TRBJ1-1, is DSGVTQTPKHLITATGQRVTLRCSPRSGDLSVYWYQQSLDQGLQFLIQYYNGEERAKGNILERFSAQQFPDLHSELNLSSLELGDSALYFCASSVEKNTEAFFGQGTRLTVV.

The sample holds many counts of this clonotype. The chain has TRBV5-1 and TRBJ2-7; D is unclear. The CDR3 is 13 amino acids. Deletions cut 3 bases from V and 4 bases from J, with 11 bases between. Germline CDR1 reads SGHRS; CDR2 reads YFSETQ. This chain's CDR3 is CASSSDGLYEQYF. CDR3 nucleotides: TGCGCCAGCAGCTCGGATGGGCTTTACGAGCAGTACTTC.

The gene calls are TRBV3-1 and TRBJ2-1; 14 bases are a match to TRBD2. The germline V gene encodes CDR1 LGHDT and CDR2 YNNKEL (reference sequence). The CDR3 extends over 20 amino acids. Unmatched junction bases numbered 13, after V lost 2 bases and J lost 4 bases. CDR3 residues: CASSQHTSGTSGGFYNEQFF. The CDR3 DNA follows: TGTGCCAGCAGCCAACACACTTCCGGGACTAGCGGGGGTTTTTACAATGAGCAGTTCTTC.

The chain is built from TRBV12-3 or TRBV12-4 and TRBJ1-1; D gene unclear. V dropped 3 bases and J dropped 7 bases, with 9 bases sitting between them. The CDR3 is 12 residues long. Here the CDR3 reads CASSLTTYEAFF. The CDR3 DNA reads TGTGCCAGCAGTTTGACAACCTATGAAGCTTTCTTT.

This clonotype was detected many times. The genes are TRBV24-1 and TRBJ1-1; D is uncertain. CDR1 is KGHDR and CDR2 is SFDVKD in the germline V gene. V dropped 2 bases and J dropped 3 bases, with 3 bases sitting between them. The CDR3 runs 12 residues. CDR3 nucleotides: TGTGCCACCAGTGATTCGGACACTGAAGCTTTCTTT. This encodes CATSDSDTEAFF.

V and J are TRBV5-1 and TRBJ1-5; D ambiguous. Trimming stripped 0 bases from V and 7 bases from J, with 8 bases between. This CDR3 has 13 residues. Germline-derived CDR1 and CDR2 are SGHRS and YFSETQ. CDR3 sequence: CASSLGDGQPQHF. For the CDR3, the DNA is TGCGCCAGCAGCTTGGGGGATGGGCAGCCCCAGCATTTT.

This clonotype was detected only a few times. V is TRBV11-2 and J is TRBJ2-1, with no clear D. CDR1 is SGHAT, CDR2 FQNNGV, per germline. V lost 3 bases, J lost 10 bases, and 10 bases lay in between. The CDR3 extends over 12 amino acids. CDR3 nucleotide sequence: TGTGCCAGCAGCTTCAGTGGATCGGAGCAGTTCTTC. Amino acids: CASSFSGSEQFF.

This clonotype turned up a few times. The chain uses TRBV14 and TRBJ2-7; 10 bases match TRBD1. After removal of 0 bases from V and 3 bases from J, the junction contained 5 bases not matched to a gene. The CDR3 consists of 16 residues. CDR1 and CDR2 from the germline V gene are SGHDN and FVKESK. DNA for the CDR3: TGTGCCAGCAGCCAAGACGGGGACAGGGGCCTCTACGAGCAGTACTTC. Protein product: CASSQDGDRGLYEQYF.

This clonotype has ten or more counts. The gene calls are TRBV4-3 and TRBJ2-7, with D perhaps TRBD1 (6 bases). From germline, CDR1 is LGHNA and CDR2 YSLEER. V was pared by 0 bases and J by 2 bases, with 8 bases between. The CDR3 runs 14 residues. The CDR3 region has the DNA TGCGCCAGCAGCCAAGAAAGGGGGACCTACGAGCAGTACTTC. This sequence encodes CASSQERGTYEQYF.

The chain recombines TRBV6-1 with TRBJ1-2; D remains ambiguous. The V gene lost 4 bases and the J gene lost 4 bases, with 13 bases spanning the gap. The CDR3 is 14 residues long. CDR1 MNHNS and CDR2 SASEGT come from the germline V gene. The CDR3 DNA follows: TGTGCCAGCAGTGTCGGTGGGTCCACCTATGGCTACACCTTC. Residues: CASSVGGSTYGYTF.

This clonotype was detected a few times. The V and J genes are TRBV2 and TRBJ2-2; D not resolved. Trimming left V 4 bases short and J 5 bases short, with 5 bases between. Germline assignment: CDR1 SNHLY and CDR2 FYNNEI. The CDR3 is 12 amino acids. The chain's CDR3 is CASSAGTGELFF. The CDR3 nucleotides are TGTGCCAGCAGTGCCGGGACCGGGGAGCTGTTTTTT.

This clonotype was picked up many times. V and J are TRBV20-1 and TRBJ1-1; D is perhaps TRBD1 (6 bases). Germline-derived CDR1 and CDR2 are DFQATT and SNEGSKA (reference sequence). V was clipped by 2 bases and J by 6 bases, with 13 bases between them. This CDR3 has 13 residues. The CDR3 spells CSARRLTGPEAFF. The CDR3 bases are TGCAGTGCTAGACGGTTGACAGGTCCTGAAGCTTTCTTT.

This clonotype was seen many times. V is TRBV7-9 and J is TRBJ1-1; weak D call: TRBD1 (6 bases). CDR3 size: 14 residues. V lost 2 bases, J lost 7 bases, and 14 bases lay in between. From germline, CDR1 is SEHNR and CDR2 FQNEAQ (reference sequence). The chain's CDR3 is CASSLTTGLIEAFF. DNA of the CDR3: TGTGCCAGCAGCTTAACAACAGGGCTTATTGAAGCTTTCTTT.

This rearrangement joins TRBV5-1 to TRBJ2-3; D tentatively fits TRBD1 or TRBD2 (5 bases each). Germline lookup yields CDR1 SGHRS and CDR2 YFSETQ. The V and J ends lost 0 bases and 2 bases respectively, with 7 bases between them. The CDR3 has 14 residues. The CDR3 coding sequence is TGCGCCAGCAGCTTGGGGGACCCCACAGATACGCAGTATTTT. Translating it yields CASSLGDPTDTQYF.

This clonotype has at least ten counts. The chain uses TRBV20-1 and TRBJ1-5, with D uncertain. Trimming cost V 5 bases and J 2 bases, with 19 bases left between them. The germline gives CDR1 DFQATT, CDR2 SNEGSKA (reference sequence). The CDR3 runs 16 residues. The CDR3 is CSAAAGRERGNQPQHF. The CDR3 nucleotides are TGCAGTGCTGCGGCGGGTCGTGAAAGGGGCAATCAGCCCCAGCATTTT.

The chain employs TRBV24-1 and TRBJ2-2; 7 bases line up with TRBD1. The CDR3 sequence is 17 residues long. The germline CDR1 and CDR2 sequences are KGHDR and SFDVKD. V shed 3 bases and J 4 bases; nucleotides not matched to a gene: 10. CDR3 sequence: CATSDSYSGQRTGELFF. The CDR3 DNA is TGTGCCACCAGTGATAGTTACTCGGGACAGCGCACCGGGGAGCTGTTTTTT.

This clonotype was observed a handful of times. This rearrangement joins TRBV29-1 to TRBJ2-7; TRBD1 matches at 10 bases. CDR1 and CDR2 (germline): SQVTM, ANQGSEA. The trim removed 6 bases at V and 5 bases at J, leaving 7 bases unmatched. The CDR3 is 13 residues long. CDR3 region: CSVLGQGRNEQYF. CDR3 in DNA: TGCAGCGTCTTGGGACAGGGGAGGAACGAGCAGTACTTC.

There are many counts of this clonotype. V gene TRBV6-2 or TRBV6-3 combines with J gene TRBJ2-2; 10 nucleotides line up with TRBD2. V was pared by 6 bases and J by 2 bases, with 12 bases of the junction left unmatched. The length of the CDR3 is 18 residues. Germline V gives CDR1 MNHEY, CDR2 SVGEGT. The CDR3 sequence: CASSLQVAGGSNTGELFF. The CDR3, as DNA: TGTGCCAGCAGCCTCCAGGTAGCGGGGGGTTCCAACACCGGGGAGCTGTTTTTT.

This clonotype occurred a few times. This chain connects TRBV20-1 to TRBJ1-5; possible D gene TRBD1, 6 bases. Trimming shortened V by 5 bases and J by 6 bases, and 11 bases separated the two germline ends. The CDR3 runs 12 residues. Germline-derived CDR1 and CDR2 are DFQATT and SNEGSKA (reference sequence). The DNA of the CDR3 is TGCAGTGCTGTTCCAGGGGTTCAGCCCCAGCATTTT. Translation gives CSAVPGVQPQHF.

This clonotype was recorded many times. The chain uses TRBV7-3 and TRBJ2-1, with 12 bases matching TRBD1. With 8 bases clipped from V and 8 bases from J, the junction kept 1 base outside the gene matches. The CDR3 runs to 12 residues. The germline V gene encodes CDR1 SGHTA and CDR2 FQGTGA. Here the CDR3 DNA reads TGTGCCAGCGGGACAGGGGGCCATGAGCAGTTCTTC. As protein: CASGTGGHEQFF.

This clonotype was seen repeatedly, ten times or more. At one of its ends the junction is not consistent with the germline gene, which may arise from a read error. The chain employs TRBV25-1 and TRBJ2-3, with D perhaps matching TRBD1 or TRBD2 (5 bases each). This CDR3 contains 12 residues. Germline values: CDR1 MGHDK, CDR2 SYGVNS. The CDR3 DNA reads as TGTGCCAGCAGTGAATGGGAGAAGGGGCCAAATTTT. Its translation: CASSEWEKGPNF.